The T cell receptor (beta chain) described here comes from a study of T cells in Graves' hyperthyroidism and ophthalmopathy. Notes on the study in general: Classification by a 13 V-J model distinguished ophthalmopathy from stable hyperthyroidism. Most clonotypes expanded in the thyroid (above 0.001) were also present in blood. With a median lead of roughly 6.8 months before onset, the model predicted ophthalmopathy.

Clinical symptoms, serum thyroxine, TRAb, thyroid ultrasound and orbital computed tomography informed diagnoses. TCR beta CDR3 regions were amplified from RNA transcripts. During a first-round RT-PCR of the TCR CDR3, the HTBI primer set was used. TCRdb reprocessed the multiplex PCR reads via MiXCR and lists one record per CDR3 protein. The data contain about 600,000 distinct CDR3 sequences, 15% to 20% of them singletons. There are a few counts of this clonotype. Its antigen is as yet unknown. Germline V gene lookup returns CDR1 SQVTM and CDR2 ANQGSEA. CDR3 length: 16 amino acids. Trimming removed 1 base from V and 6 bases from J; junction bases left unmatched: 11.

The chain recombines TRBV29-1 with TRBJ2-2, with 7 bases lining up with TRBD2. The TCR comes from a middle-aged woman with Graves' ophthalmopathy. Sequenced material: blood. CDR3 amino acids: CSVEGGERDMAGELFF. The CDR3 coding sequence is TGCAGCGTTGAAGGTGGGGAGCGGGATATGGCCGGGGAGCTGTTTTTT.